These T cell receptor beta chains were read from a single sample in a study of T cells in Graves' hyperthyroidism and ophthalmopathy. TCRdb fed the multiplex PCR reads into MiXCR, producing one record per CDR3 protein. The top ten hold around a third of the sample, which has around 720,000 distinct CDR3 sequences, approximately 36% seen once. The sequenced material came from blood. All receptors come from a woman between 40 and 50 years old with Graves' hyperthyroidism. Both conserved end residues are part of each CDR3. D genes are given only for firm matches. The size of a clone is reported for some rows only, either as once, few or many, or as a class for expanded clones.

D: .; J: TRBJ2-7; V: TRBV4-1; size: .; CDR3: CASSPRDLFYEQYF; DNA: TGCGCCAGCAGCCCCCGGGACCTTTTCTACGAGCAGTACTTC
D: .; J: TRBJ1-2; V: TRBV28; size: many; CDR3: CASSLPGIYGYTF; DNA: TGTGCCAGCAGTTTACCAGGAATTTATGGCTACACCTTC
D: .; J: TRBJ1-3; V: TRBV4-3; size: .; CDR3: CASSQVLGVSGNTIYF; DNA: TGCGCCAGCAGCCAAGTTTTAGGCGTATCTGGAAACACCATATATTTT
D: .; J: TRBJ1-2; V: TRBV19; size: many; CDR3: CASIGGEHGYTF; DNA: TGTGCCAGTATTGGGGGGGAGCATGGCTACACCTTC
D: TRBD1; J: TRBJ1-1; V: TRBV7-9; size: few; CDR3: CASSQEVSRGLEAFF; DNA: TGCGCCAGCAGCCAAGAAGTCTCCAGGGGGCTAGAAGCTTTCTTT
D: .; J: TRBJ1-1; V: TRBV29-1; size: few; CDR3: CSGAGTTTTEAFF; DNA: TGCAGCGGAGCCGGGACAACTACCACTGAAGCTTTCTTT
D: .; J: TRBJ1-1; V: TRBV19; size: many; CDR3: CASSPRGRDTEAFF; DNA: TGTGCCAGTAGTCCCAGGGGCAGGGACACTGAAGCTTTCTTT
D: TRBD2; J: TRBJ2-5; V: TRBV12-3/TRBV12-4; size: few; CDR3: CASSSVSGRASPETQYF; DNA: TGTGCCAGCAGTTCGGTTAGCGGGAGGGCCTCTCCCGAGACCCAGTACTTC
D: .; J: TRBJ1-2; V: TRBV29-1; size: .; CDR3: CSVVPGAGGYTF; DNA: TGCAGCGTTGTCCCGGGGGCAGGTGGCTACACCTTC
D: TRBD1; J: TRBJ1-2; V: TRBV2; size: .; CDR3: CANGQGAPYGYTF; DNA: TGTGCCAACGGACAGGGGGCACCCTATGGCTACACCTTC
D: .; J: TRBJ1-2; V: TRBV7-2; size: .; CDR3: CASSLVSRGAGYTF; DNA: TGTGCCAGCAGCTTAGTGTCACGGGGGGCAGGCTACACCTTC
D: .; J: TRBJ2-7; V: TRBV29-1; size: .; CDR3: CSVGRVIMDEQYF; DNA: TGCAGCGTTGGCCGGGTTATCATGGATGAGCAGTACTTC